These 17 T cell receptor beta chains share one sample of origin, sequenced in a study of siplizumab effects on memory and regulatory T cells. The repertoire was sequenced with immunoSEQ multiplex PCR; TCRdb's copy has only in-frame clones and lacks some. This sample yields 98,000 or so clones, of which over 90% are seen a single time; approximately 0.6% belongs to the top ten. The sample consisted of Tregs sorted from blood. The receptors here all came from a human donor in good health.

V is TRBV6-6 and J is TRBJ2-6, with a possible D match to TRBD1 (5 bases). Germline V lookup: CDR1 MNHNY, CDR2 SVGAGI (reference sequence). This CDR3 comprises 15 residues. V shed 6 bases and J shed 1 base, with 10 bases lying between them. CDR3 sequence: CASRRQLSGANVLTF. CDR3 sequence (DNA): TGTGCCAGCAGAAGACAGTTATCTGGGGCCAACGTCCTGACTTTC.

The chain employs TRBV15 and TRBJ2-3, with unresolved D. This CDR3 spans 14 amino acids. Germline CDR1 reads LNHNV; CDR2 reads YYDKDF (reference sequence). The V end lost 1 base, the J end lost 4 bases, and 9 bases lay between the germline ends. CDR3 sequence reads: CATSRVGWADTQYF. The CDR3, as DNA: TGTGCCACCAGCAGAGTGGGTTGGGCAGATACGCAGTATTTT.

The V gene is TRBV5-6, the J gene TRBJ1-6; no definite D call. The CDR3 runs to 16 residues. V was trimmed by 0 bases and J by 4 bases, leaving 11 bases between them. Germline CDR1 SGHDT, CDR2 YYEEEE. Written as DNA, the CDR3 is TGTGCCAGCAGCTTGGGGTCCCTGGGGTATAATTCACCCCTCCACTTT. Translated, it gives CASSLGSLGYNSPLHF.

The rearrangement links TRBV5-1 to TRBJ1-4; unclear D gene. The CDR3 length is 14 residues. CDR1 SGHRS and CDR2 YFSETQ come from the germline V gene. V gave up 2 bases and J gave up 6 bases, with 11 bases separating them. The DNA for the CDR3 is TGCGCCAGCAGCTTCGACACAGCATATGAAAAACTGTTTTTT. This encodes CASSFDTAYEKLFF.

The chain recombines TRBV27 with TRBJ2-6; 10 positions agree with TRBD1. The germline CDR1 and CDR2 sequences are MNHEY and SMNVEV (reference sequence). Trimming cost V 8 bases and J 0 bases; bases outside gene matches: 7. The CDR3 is made up of 17 amino acids. DNA of the CDR3: TGTGCCAGCCGAGACAGGGGGCGACTCTCTGGGGCCAACGTCCTGACTTTC. Encoded protein: CASRDRGRLSGANVLTF.

The chain is built from TRBV19 and TRBJ1-5; maybe TRBD1 (5 bases). Looked up from germline, CDR1 is LNHDA and CDR2 is SQIVND (reference sequence). This CDR3 has 16 residues. V was clipped by 5 bases and J by 0 bases, with 14 bases between them. The CDR3, as DNA: TGTGCCAGTAGTCCCCGGGGGGTCTATAGCAATCAGCCCCAGCATTTT. Its protein is CASSPRGVYSNQPQHF. Full variable domain (missing parts from reference TRBV19 and TRBJ1-5): DGGITQSPKYLFRKEGQNVTLSCEQNLNHDAMYWYRQDPGQGLRLIYYSQIVNDFQKGDIAEGYSVSREKKESFPLTVTSAQKNPTAFYLCASSPRGVYSNQPQHFGDGTRLSIL.

V gene TRBV27 combines with J gene TRBJ2-2; D gene unclear. The CDR3 is 16 residues long. In germline, CDR1 is MNHEY, CDR2 SMNVEV (reference sequence). V lost 0 bases and J lost 3, with 11 bases in between. The DNA for the CDR3 is TGTGCCAGCAGTTTATCAGGCGGATTACACACCGGGGAGCTGTTTTTT. The encoded protein is CASSLSGGLHTGELFF.

The chain employs TRBV19 and TRBJ2-5; D not resolved. Deletions cut 3 bases from V and 5 bases from J, with 10 bases between. There are 13 residues in the CDR3. The V gene's germline CDR1 is LNHDA and CDR2 SQIVND (reference sequence). The CDR3 region has the DNA TGTGCCAGTAGTATGGGATCGATCGAGACCCAGTACTTC. Translating gives CASSMGSIETQYF. The complete variable domain, with remaining parts taken from reference TRBV19 and TRBJ2-5, reads DGGITQSPKYLFRKEGQNVTLSCEQNLNHDAMYWYRQDPGQGLRLIYYSQIVNDFQKGDIAEGYSVSREKKESFPLTVTSAQKNPTAFYLCASSMGSIETQYFGPGTRLLVL.

V gene TRBV7-2 combines with J gene TRBJ2-4; 9 bases agree with TRBD2. CDR1 and CDR2 (germline): SGHTA, FQGNSA. J lost 13 bases, V lost 1 base, and 5 bases had no gene match. The CDR3 covers 13 residues. The chain's CDR3 is CASSLETSGWQYF. The DNA for the CDR3 is TGTGCCAGCAGCTTAGAGACTAGCGGCTGGCAGTACTTC.

The V and J genes are TRBV30 and TRBJ1-2, with D possibly matching TRBD1 (5 bases). Trimming shortened V by 3 bases and J by 5 bases, and 10 bases separated the two germline ends. The CDR3 length is 12 residues. Per germline, CDR1 GTSNPN and CDR2 SVGIG (reference sequence). CDR3 loop: CAWRMEGYGYTF. DNA for the CDR3: TGTGCCTGGAGAATGGAGGGGTATGGCTACACCTTC. The variable domain in full, completed from reference TRBV30 and TRBJ1-2, reads SQTIHQWPATLVQPVGSPLSLECTVEGTSNPNLYWYRQAAGRGLQLLFYSVGIGQISSEVPQNLSASRPQDRQFILSSKKLLLSDSGFYLCAWRMEGYGYTFGSGTRLTVV.

The chain has TRBV5-1 and TRBJ2-7; D perhaps matches TRBD1 (5 bases). The CDR3 contains 13 residues. Germline V gene data show CDR1 as SGHRS and CDR2 as YFSETQ. The ends were cut back, 3 bases at V and 3 bases at J, with 10 bases in the middle. CDR3 nucleotide sequence: TGCGCCAGCAGCTATGACAGTTTCTACGAGCAGTACTTC. It yields the protein CASSYDSFYEQYF.

The chain carries TRBV10-3 and TRBJ1-2, with D possibly TRBD1 on 5 matching bases. The CDR3 totals 14 residues. The V end lost 11 bases, the J end lost 2 bases, and 18 bases lay between the germline ends. Germline CDR1 ENHRY, CDR2 SYGVKD. The DNA for the CDR3 is TGTGCCTCTACCGGGACCGGTATCAACTATGGCTACACCTTC. Its translation is CASTGTGINYGYTF.

V gene TRBV2 combines with J gene TRBJ1-1; unclear D gene. Trimming took off 3 bases at V and 7 bases at J, with 9 bases between the two ends. The CDR3 spans 12 residues. Germline CDR1 reads SNHLY; CDR2 reads FYNNEI. CDR3 region: CASSESAVEAFF. CDR3 nucleotides: TGTGCCAGCAGTGAGTCGGCAGTTGAAGCTTTCTTT.

This sequence joins TRBV5-6 and TRBJ2-5; the D is unclear. V gave up 5 bases and J gave up 5 bases, with 16 bases separating them. CDR1 SGHDT and CDR2 YYEEEE come from the germline V gene. CDR3 length: 14 amino acids. The CDR3 DNA follows: TGTGCCAGCAGTAGTCTACCTGCGGATGAGACCCAGTACTTC. This sequence encodes CASSSLPADETQYF.

The chain employs TRBV7-6 and TRBJ2-1; tentatively, D is TRBD1 (6 bases). There are 15 residues in the CDR3. The V and J ends lost 0 bases and 5 bases respectively, with 11 bases between them. Germline loops: CDR1 SGHVS, CDR2 FNYEAQ. CDR3 protein: CASSLAQGFNNEQFF. CDR3 nucleotide sequence: TGTGCCAGCAGCTTAGCACAGGGTTTCAACAATGAGCAGTTCTTC.

This chain uses TRBV6-1 with TRBJ2-6; no clear D gene. Trimming cost V 4 bases and J 0 bases, with 4 bases left between them. This CDR3 is built from 14 residues. The V gene's germline CDR1 is MNHNS and CDR2 SASEGT. The chain's CDR3 is CASSGISGANVLTF. The CDR3 DNA follows: TGTGCCAGCAGTGGAATCTCTGGGGCCAACGTCCTGACTTTC.

This chain connects TRBV6-5 to TRBJ2-1; 11 positions agree with TRBD2. V lost 4 bases and J lost 4; bases outside the gene matches: 3. This CDR3 contains 15 residues. The germline gives CDR1 MNHEY, CDR2 SVGAGI. This chain's CDR3 is CASSSTSGIYNEQFF. CDR3 nucleotides: TGTGCCAGCAGTTCGACTAGCGGGATTTACAATGAGCAGTTCTTC.